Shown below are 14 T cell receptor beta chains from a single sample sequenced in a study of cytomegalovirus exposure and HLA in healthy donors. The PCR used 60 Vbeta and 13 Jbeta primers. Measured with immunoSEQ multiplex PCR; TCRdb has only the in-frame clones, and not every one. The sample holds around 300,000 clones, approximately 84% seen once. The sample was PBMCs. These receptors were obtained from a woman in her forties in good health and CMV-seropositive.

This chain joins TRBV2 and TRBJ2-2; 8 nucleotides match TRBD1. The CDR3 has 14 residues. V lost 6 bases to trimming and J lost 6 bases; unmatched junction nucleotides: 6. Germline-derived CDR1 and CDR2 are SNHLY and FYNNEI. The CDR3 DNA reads TGTGCCAGCAGGCCCGGGACAGGCTCCGGGGAGCTGTTTTTT. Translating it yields CASRPGTGSGELFF.

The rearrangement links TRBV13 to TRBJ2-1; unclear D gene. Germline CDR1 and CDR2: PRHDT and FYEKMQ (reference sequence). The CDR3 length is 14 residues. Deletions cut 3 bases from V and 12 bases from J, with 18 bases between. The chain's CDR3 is CASSFPGPRNWQFF. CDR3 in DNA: TGTGCCAGCAGCTTCCCGGGTCCAAGAAATTGGCAGTTCTTC.

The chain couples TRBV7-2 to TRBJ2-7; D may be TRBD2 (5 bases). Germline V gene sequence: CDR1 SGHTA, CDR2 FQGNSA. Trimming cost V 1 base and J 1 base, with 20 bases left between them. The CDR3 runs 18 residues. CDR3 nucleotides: TGTGCCAGCAGCTTAGGAGTTTCGACTCCCACGGGGTCCTACGAGCAGTACTTC. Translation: CASSLGVSTPTGSYEQYF.

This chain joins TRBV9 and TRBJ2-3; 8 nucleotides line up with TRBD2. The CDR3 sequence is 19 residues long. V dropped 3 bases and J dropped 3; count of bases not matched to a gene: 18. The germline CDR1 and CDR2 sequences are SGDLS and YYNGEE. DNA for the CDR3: TGTGCCAGCAGCGGGGGGGTCGGTAGCGGGACTTGGGGAACAGATACGCAGTATTTT. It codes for CASSGGVGSGTWGTDTQYF.

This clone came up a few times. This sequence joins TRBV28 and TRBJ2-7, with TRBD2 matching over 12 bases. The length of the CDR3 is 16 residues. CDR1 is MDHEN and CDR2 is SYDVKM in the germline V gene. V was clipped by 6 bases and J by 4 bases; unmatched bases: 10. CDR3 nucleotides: TGTGCCAGCAGGCGATTGCTAGCGGGAGGGCCGTACGAGCAGTACTTC. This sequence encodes CASRRLLAGGPYEQYF. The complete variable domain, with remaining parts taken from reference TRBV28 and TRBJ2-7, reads DVKVTQSSRYLVKRTGEKVFLECVQDMDHENMFWYRQDPGLGLRLIYFSYDVKMKEKGDIPEGYSVSREKKERFSLILESASTNQTSMYLCASRRLLAGGPYEQYFGPGTRLTVT.

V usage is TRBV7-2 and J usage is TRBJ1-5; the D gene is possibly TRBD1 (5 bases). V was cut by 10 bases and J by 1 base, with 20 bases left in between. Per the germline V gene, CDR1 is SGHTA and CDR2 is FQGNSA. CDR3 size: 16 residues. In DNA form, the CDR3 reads TGTGCCACTTTCGGGGGGGGAAGTCGGAGCAATCAGCCCCAGCATTTT. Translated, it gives CATFGGGSRSNQPQHF.

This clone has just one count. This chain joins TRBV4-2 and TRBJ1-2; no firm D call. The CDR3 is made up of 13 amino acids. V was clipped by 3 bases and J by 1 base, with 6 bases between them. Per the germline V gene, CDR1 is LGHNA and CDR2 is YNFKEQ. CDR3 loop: CASSHELNYGYTF. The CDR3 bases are TGTGCCAGCAGCCACGAACTTAACTATGGCTACACCTTC.

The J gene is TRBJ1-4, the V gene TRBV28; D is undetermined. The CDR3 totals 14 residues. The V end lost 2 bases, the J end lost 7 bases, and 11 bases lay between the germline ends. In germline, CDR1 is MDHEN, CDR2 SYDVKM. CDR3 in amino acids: CASSLPGGREKLFF. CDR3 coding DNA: TGTGCCAGCAGTTTACCGGGCGGGCGTGAAAAACTGTTTTTT.

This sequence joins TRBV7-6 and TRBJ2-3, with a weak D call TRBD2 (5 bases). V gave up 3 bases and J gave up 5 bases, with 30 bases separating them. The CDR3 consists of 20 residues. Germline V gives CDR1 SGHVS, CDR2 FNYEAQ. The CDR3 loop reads CASSLGGRSFASVPIDTQYF. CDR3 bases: TGTGCCAGCAGCTTGGGCGGGCGTTCATTCGCCTCAGTGCCCATAGATACGCAGTATTTT.

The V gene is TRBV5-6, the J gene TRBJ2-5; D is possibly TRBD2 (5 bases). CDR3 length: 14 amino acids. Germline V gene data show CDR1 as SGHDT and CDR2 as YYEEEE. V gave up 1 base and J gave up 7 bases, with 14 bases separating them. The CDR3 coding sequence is TGTGCCAGCAGCTTGAGGGCGCACCGGGGGACCCAGTACTTC. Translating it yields CASSLRAHRGTQYF.

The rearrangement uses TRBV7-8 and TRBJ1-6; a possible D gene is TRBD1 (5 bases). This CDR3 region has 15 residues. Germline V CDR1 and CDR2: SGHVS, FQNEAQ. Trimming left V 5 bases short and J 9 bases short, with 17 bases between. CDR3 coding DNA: TGTGCCAGCAGCCTGGGGCCGGCAGGTGGTTCACCCCTCCACTTT. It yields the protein CASSLGPAGGSPLHF.

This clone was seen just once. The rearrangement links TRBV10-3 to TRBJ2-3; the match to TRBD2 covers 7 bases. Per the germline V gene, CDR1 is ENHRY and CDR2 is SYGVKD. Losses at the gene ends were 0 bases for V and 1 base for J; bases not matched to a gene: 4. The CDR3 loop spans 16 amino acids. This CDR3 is CAISESFGLGTDTQYF. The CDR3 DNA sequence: TGTGCCATCAGTGAGTCGTTTGGACTAGGCACAGATACGCAGTATTTT.

The CDR3 is CASSTSPGSRVSTEAFF. Here the CDR3 DNA reads TGTGCCAGTAGTACATCCCCAGGCAGCAGGGTATCCACTGAAGCTTTCTTT. The chain carries TRBV19 and TRBJ1-1; tentative D call: TRBD1 (5 bases). V was pared by 4 bases and J by 4 bases, with 22 bases between. Germline assignment: CDR1 LNHDA and CDR2 SQIVND (reference sequence). The CDR3 has 17 residues.

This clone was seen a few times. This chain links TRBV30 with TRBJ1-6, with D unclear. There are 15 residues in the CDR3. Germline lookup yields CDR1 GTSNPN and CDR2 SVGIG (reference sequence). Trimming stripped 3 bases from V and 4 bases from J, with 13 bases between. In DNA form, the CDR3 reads TGTGCCTGGAGAACGCGACGGGAGTATAATTCACCCCTCCACTTT. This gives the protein CAWRTRREYNSPLHF.